This TCR beta chain was retrieved from a study of blood T cell repertoires in COVID-19. Overall study context: Nucleic acid was either cDNA or gDNA, and it came from T cells, B-cell-depleted T cells, or PBMCs.

TCRdb's copy holds only in-frame clones and misses some; the assay was immunoSEQ multiplex PCR. The sample yields more than 100,000 clones, about 91% seen once. The V gene lost 7 bases and the J gene lost 3 bases, with 9 bases spanning the gap. Germline loops: CDR1 MNHEY, CDR2 SVGAGI. The CDR3 runs 13 residues. The sequence was collected from a human donor in a cohort sampled during active COVID-19. The material sequenced was peripheral blood. V is TRBV6-5 and J is TRBJ2-2; perhaps TRBD2 as D (5 bases). CDR3 residues: CASTGGHTGELFF. The CDR3 region has the DNA TGTGCCAGCACCGGAGGCCACACCGGGGAGCTGTTTTTT.